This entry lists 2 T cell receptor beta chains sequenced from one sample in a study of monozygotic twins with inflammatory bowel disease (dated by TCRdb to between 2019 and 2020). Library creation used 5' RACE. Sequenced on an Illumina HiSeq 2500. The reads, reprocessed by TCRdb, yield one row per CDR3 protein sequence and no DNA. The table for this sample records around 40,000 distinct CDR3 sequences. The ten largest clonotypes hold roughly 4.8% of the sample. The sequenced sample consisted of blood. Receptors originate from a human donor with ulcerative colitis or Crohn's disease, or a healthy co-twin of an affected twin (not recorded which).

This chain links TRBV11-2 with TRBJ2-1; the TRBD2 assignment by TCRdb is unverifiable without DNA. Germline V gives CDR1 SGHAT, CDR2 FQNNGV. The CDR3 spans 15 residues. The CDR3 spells CASSAQAGFPNEQFF.

The CDR3 spells CASSFGTQEYYEQYF. V is TRBV7-6 and J is TRBJ2-7. The CDR3 runs to 15 residues. Germline CDR1 reads SGHVS; CDR2 reads FNYEAQ.